Listed here are 18 T cell receptor beta chains from one sample, sequenced in a study of PD-1 and CTLA-4 blockade in melanoma (dated by TCRdb to about 2021). Libraries came from the immunoSEQ multiplex PCR assay. TCRdb retrieved this table from immuneACCESS and kept in-frame rearrangements only. Not all clones are present; in checked studies, unresolved V genes account for under half, and no reason is known for the remainder. This sample gives tens of thousands of clones in total; around 90% of them show up just once. Over 8.5% of the sample is taken by the ten largest. The specimen comprised CD8+ T cells from peripheral blood, sampled from a patient given anti-PD-1 treatment. The source is a human donor with melanoma.

The rearrangement uses TRBV14 and TRBJ2-7; 13 bases are shared with TRBD2. This CDR3 spans 17 amino acids. The germline gives CDR1 SGHDN, CDR2 FVKESK. V lost 3 bases and J lost 1; bases outside the gene matches: 6. CDR3 nucleotide sequence: TGTGCCAGCAGCCAGACTAGCGGGAGGATGAGGTCCTACGAGCAGTACTTC. Its protein product is CASSQTSGRMRSYEQYF.

The CDR3 bases are TGTGCCAGCAGCTCATTAGGAAACACCATATATTTT. Its protein product is CASSSLGNTIYF. V gene TRBV11-2 combines with J gene TRBJ1-3, with D unclear. The CDR3 is 12 amino acids. Germline CDR1 SGHAT, CDR2 FQNNGV. Trimming shortened V by 4 bases and J by 4 bases, and 5 bases separated the two germline ends.

The J gene is TRBJ2-7, the V gene TRBV19, with D unresolved. The CDR3 is 14 residues long. Trimming took 1 base from V and 0 from J, leaving 7 bases between them. The germline gives CDR1 LNHDA, CDR2 SQIVND (reference sequence). CDR3 sequence reads: CASSIGVSSYEQYF. The CDR3 DNA reads TGTGCCAGTAGTATAGGGGTGAGCTCCTACGAGCAGTACTTC.

The chain links TRBV15 to TRBJ1-1; no reliable D call. The germline V gene has CDR1 LNHNV and CDR2 YYDKDF (reference sequence). V shed 1 base and J shed 3 bases, with 6 bases lying between them. This CDR3 has 13 amino acids. The DNA of the CDR3 is TGTGCCACCAGCAGAGGAGAGGACACTGAAGCTTTCTTT. It encodes CATSRGEDTEAFF.

The chain recombines TRBV29-1 with TRBJ1-1; unclear D gene. This CDR3 has 13 amino acids. Germline lookup yields CDR1 SQVTM and CDR2 ANQGSEA. Deletions cut 5 bases from V and 4 bases from J, with 14 bases between. The CDR3 sequence: CSVPPGESTEAFF. The CDR3, as DNA: TGCAGCGTTCCCCCCGGGGAAAGCACTGAAGCTTTCTTT.

The rearrangement joins TRBV20-1 to TRBJ2-1; D not certain. The CDR3 has 11 amino acids. The germline V gene has CDR1 DFQATT and CDR2 SNEGSKA (reference sequence). This CDR3 is CRASDYNEQFF. CDR3 sequence (DNA): TGCAGGGCGAGCGACTACAATGAGCAGTTCTTC.

CDR3 nucleotide sequence: TGTGCCAGCAGCGTCGGGGTAAACGGCTACACCTTC. Encoded protein: CASSVGVNGYTF. The chain joins TRBV7-9 to TRBJ1-2; D gene unclear. This CDR3 has 12 residues. Trimming shortened V by 5 bases and J by 8 bases, and 12 bases separated the two germline ends. Germline lookup yields CDR1 SEHNR and CDR2 FQNEAQ (reference sequence).

A single count supports this clone. The genes are TRBV27 and TRBJ2-1; 12 bases agree with TRBD1. Germline CDR1 reads MNHEY; CDR2 reads SMNVEV (reference sequence). The ends lost 6 bases at V and 8 bases at J; junction bases unmatched: 8. The CDR3 spans 15 residues. The CDR3 nucleotides read TGTGCCAGCAGCCCCGGGACAGGGGGCCTGGATGAGCAGTTCTTC. Translation gives CASSPGTGGLDEQFF.

The chain uses TRBV28 and TRBJ2-1; D is unclear. The CDR3 extends over 15 amino acids. V lost 6 bases and J 0 bases, leaving 12 bases between the germline ends. Germline V lookup: CDR1 MDHEN, CDR2 SYDVKM. In DNA, the CDR3 is TGTGCCAGCAGCCCCGACTTAAGCTCCTACAATGAGCAGTTCTTC. Its protein product is CASSPDLSSYNEQFF.

This sequence joins TRBV30 and TRBJ1-1; D gene unclear. CDR1 and CDR2 (germline): GTSNPN, SVGIG (reference sequence). Deletions cut 3 bases from V and 5 bases from J, with 10 bases between. The CDR3 is made up of 12 amino acids. In DNA form, the CDR3 reads TGTGCCTGGAGACCAGGAGGGACTGAAGCTTTCTTT. This gives the protein CAWRPGGTEAFF.

This chain links TRBV5-1 with TRBJ2-2, with D possibly TRBD2 on 6 matching bases. The length of the CDR3 is 13 residues. From germline, CDR1 is SGHRS and CDR2 YFSETQ. Trimming removed 7 bases from V and 6 bases from J, with 13 bases in between. The CDR3 reads CASLAGDSGELFF. CDR3 bases: TGCGCCAGCTTAGCTGGGGACTCCGGGGAGCTGTTTTTT.

This chain connects TRBV7-9 to TRBJ1-1, with D possibly TRBD1 on 6 matching bases. Trimming took off 4 bases at V and 0 bases at J, with 18 bases between the two ends. The CDR3 runs to 17 residues. Germline V gene data show CDR1 as SEHNR and CDR2 as FQNEAQ (reference sequence). The CDR3 protein is CASSSTQGKTLNTEAFF. The DNA for the CDR3 is TGTGCCAGCAGCTCTACACAGGGAAAGACCTTGAACACTGAAGCTTTCTTT. Drawing the rest from reference TRBV7-9 and TRBJ1-1, the complete variable domain is DTGVSQNPRHKITKRGQNVTFRCDPISEHNRLYWYRQTLGQGPEFLTYFQNEAQLEKSRLLSDRFSAERPKGSFSTLEIQRTEQGDSAMYLCASSSTQGKTLNTEAFFGQGTRLTVV.

V is TRBV15 and J is TRBJ2-2, with D tentatively TRBD1 (5 bases). The V end lost 0 bases, the J end lost 0 bases, and 8 bases lay between the germline ends. The CDR3 length is 16 residues. Germline V CDR1 and CDR2: LNHNV, YYDKDF (reference sequence). The CDR3 nucleotides are TGTGCCACCAGCAGAGAAGGGGCCGCGAACACCGGGGAGCTGTTTTTT. This translates into CATSREGAANTGELFF.

CDR3 in amino acids: CASSLHANTEAFF. In nucleotides, the CDR3 is TGTGCCAGCAGTTTGCATGCGAACACTGAAGCTTTCTTT. The genes are TRBV28 and TRBJ1-1; no reliable D call. The CDR3 runs to 13 residues. V gave up 3 bases and J gave up 1 base, with 6 bases separating them. CDR1 and CDR2 from the germline V gene are MDHEN and SYDVKM.

This clone was seen just once. V usage is TRBV11-2 and J usage is TRBJ1-1; no definite D call. Germline V gene lookup returns CDR1 SGHAT and CDR2 FQNNGV. This CDR3 comprises 12 residues. V was shortened by 5 bases and J by 4 bases, with 8 bases between the two germline ends. The CDR3 loop is CASSLDITEAFF. The CDR3 DNA reads as TGTGCCAGCAGCCTCGATATCACTGAAGCTTTCTTT.

The CDR3 is CAISGQMNTEAFF. DNA for the CDR3: TGTGCCATCAGTGGACAGATGAACACTGAAGCTTTCTTT. The J gene is TRBJ1-1, the V gene TRBV10-3; possibly TRBD1 for D (5 bases). Germline V gene sequence: CDR1 ENHRY, CDR2 SYGVKD. Trimming cost V 4 bases and J 0 bases, with 6 bases left between them. This CDR3 contains 13 residues.

The count of this clone is one. V and J are TRBV7-3 and TRBJ2-3, with a weak D call TRBD1 (6 bases). The CDR3 has 13 residues. Germline V gene sequence: CDR1 SGHTA, CDR2 FQGTGA. V was cut by 4 bases and J by 6 bases, with 11 bases left in between. In DNA, the CDR3 is TGTGCCAGCAGCTCTATTCAGGGGGATACGCAGTATTTT. Protein: CASSSIQGDTQYF.

The chain links TRBV2 to TRBJ2-5, with 11 bases identical to TRBD2. The trim removed 2 bases at V and 3 bases at J, leaving 2 bases unmatched. Germline lookup yields CDR1 SNHLY and CDR2 FYNNEI. The CDR3 runs to 15 residues. The CDR3 DNA follows: TGTGCCAGCAGTGAAAGGGGACTAGCGGAAGAGACCCAGTACTTC. Amino acid sequence: CASSERGLAEETQYF.